Shown below are 8 T cell receptor beta chains from a single sample sequenced in a study of blood T cell repertoires in COVID-19. The protocol was immunoSEQ multiplex PCR, while the TCRdb copy is restricted to in-frame clones and leaves out a portion. The top ten hold approximately 1.3% of the sample, which has under 150,000 clones, 88% seen once. The material sequenced was PBMCs or T cells enriched from blood (not recorded which). The receptors stem from a woman aged 25 to 45 with acute COVID-19.

This chain links TRBV10-2 with TRBJ1-4; D might be TRBD1 (5 bases). This CDR3 comprises 13 residues. Per germline, CDR1 WSHSY and CDR2 SAAADI. Trimming pared 8 bases from V and 10 bases from J, leaving 17 bases between. The CDR3 reads CASGDVFGGKLFF. CDR3 sequence (DNA): TGCGCCAGCGGGGACGTCTTCGGGGGAAAACTGTTTTTT.

The gene calls are TRBV18 and TRBJ1-1; maybe TRBD1 (5 bases). The germline gives CDR1 KGHSH, CDR2 LQKENI. CDR3 size: 14 residues. V lost 3 bases, J lost 7 bases, and 15 bases lay in between. CDR3 coding DNA: TGTGCCAGCTCACCGTCCGCAGGGCCGAGTGAAGCTTTCTTT. It translates to CASSPSAGPSEAFF.

The rearrangement links TRBV21-1 to TRBJ2-7; the table's D call of TRBD2 was not tested on the DNA. TRBV21-1 corresponds to a pseudogene. CDR3 size: 18 residues. CDR3 sequence (DNA): TGTGCCAGCAGCCTTATAAAAAGGCGACTAGCGGAAACCTACGAGCAGTACTTC. Encoded protein: CASSLIKRRLAETYEQYF.

The CDR3 is CASSVQAASPLHF. As DNA, the CDR3 is TGTGCCAGTAGTGTACAGGCAGCATCACCCCTCCACTTT. This rearrangement joins TRBV19 to TRBJ1-6, with D maybe TRBD1 (5 bases). Trimming took 5 bases from V and 10 from J, leaving 12 bases between them. This CDR3 spans 13 amino acids. CDR1 is LNHDA, CDR2 SQIVND, per germline (reference sequence).

This clone has a single count. This clone may be a read error of a much larger clone one base away. The chain is built from TRBV5-6 and TRBJ2-7; D is possibly TRBD2 (5 bases). Trimming pared 2 bases from V and 1 base from J, leaving 7 bases between. The germline gives CDR1 SGHDT, CDR2 YYEEEE. The CDR3 spans 13 residues. The CDR3, as DNA: TGTGCCAGCAGCTTAGGGAGTTCCTACGAGCAGTACTTC. This translates into CASSLGSSYEQYF.

J is TRBJ1-3 and V is TRBV2; D unresolved. The length of the CDR3 is 14 residues. V dropped 6 bases and J dropped 3 bases, with 12 bases sitting between them. The germline gives CDR1 SNHLY, CDR2 FYNNEI. CDR3 DNA: TGTGCCAGCAGGTGGACTGGCTTTGGAAACACCATATATTTT. Encoded protein: CASRWTGFGNTIYF.

The V call is TRBV15, the J call TRBJ2-7, with D possibly TRBD2 on 6 matching bases. Trimming pared 5 bases from V and 1 base from J, leaving 9 bases between. The V gene's germline CDR1 is LNHNV and CDR2 YYDKDF (reference sequence). This CDR3 has 13 residues. CDR3 residues: CATSFGTSYEQYF. The CDR3, as DNA: TGTGCCACCAGCTTTGGGACTTCCTACGAGCAGTACTTC.

The gene calls are TRBV29-1 and TRBJ2-1; TRBD1 agrees at 7 bases. This CDR3 has 15 residues. CDR1 is SQVTM and CDR2 is ANQGSEA in the germline V gene. Germline trimming cut 3 bases from V and 4 bases from J; bases unmatched to any gene: 9. CDR3 sequence: CSVEPETGTYNEQFF. The CDR3 region has the DNA TGCAGCGTTGAGCCCGAGACAGGGACATACAATGAGCAGTTCTTC.